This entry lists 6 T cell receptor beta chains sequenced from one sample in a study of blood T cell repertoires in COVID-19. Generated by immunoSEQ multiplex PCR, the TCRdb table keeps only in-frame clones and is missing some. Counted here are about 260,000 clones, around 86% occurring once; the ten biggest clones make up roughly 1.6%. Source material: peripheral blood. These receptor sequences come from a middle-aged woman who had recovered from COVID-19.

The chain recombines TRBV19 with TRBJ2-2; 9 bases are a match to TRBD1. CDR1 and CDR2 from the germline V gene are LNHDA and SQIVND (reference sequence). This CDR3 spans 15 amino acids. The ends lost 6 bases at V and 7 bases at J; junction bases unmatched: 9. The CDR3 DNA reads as TGTGCCAGTAGAATGGGGACAGGGCCGGGCGGGGAGCTGTTTTTT. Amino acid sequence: CASRMGTGPGGELFF.

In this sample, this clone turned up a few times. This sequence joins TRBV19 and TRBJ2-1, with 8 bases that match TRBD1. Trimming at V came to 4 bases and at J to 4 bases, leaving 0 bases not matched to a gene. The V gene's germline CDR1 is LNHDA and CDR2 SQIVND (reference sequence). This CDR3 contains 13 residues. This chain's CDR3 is CASSRDRYNEQFF. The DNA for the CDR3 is TGTGCCAGTAGTAGGGACAGGTACAATGAGCAGTTCTTC.

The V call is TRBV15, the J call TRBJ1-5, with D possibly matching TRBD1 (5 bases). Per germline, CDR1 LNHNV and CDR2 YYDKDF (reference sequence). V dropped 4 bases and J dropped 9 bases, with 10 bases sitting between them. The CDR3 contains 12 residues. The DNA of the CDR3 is TGTGCCACCAGCATGGCCGGGGGGCCCCAGCATTTT. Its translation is CATSMAGGPQHF. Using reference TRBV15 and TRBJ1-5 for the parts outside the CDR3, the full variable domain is DAMVIQNPRYQVTQFGKPVTLSCSQTLNHNVMYWYQQKSSQAPKLLFHYYDKDFNNEADTPDNFQSRRPNTSFCFLDIRSPGLGDTAMYLCATSMAGGPQHFGDGTRLSIL.

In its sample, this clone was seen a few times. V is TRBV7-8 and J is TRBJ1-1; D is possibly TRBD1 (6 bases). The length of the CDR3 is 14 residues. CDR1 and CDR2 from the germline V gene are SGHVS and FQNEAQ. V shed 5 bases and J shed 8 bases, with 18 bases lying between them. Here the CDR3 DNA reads TGTGCCAGCAGCCCTAGAAGGACCGGGACAGAAGCTTTCTTT. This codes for CASSPRRTGTEAFF.

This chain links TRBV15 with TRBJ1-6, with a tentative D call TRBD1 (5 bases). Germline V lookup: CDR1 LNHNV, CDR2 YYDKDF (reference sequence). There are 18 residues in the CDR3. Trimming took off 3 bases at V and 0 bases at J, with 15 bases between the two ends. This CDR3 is CATSRPGHPASYNSPLHF. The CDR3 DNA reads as TGTGCCACCAGCAGGCCCGGACACCCGGCCTCCTATAATTCACCCCTCCACTTT.

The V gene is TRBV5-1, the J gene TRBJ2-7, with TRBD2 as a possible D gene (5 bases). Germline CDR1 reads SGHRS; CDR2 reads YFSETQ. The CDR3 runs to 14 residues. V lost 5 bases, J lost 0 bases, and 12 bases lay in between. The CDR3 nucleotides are TGCGCCAGCAGAGGGTTTGGGAGCTCCTACGAGCAGTACTTC. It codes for CASRGFGSSYEQYF. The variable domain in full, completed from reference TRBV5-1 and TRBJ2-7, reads KAGVTQTPRYLIKTRGQQVTLSCSPISGHRSVSWYQQTPGQGLQFLFEYFSETQRNKGNFPGRFSGRQFSNSRSEMNVSTLELGDSALYLCASRGFGSSYEQYFGPGTRLTVT.